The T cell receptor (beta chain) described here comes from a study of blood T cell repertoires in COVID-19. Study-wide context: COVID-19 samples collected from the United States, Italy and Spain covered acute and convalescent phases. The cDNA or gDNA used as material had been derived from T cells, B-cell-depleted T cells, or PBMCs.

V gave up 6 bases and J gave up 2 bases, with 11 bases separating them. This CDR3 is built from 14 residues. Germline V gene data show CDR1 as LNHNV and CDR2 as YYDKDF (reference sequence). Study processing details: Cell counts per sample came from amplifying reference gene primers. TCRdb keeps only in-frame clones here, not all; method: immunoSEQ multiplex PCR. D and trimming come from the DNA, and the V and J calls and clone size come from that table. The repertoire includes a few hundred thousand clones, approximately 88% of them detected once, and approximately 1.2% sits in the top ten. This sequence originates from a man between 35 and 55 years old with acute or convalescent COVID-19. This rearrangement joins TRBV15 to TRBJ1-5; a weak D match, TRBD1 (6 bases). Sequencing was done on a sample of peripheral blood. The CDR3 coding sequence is TGTGCCACCAGTTGGGCAGGGGGCAATCAGCCCCAGCATTTT. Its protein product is CATSWAGGNQPQHF.